Listed here are 4 T cell receptor beta chains from one sample, sequenced in a study of T cells expressing NK-cell markers. TCRdb reanalyzed the 5' RACE reads, giving one entry per CDR3 protein sequence and no DNA. This repertoire includes approximately 440,000 distinct CDR3 sequences. What was sequenced was blood T cells: a sorted CD56 or NKG2C T cell subset, CD4+ or CD8+ T cells, or bulk PBMC T cells (not recorded which). Receptors originate from a woman between 50 and 59 years old in good health.

The rearrangement joins TRBV19 to TRBJ1-3; lacking DNA, the TRBD1 call made by TCRdb goes unchecked. CDR3 length equals 13 residues. Germline-derived CDR1 and CDR2 are LNHDA and SQIVND (reference sequence). The CDR3: CACGTYSGNTIYF.

The chain joins TRBV30 to TRBJ1-2. CDR3 size: 13 residues. Germline V gene data show CDR1 as GTSNPN and CDR2 as SVGIG (reference sequence). The CDR3 protein is CAWRKLTPYGYTF.

This CDR3 is CASSLQGVGTEAFF. This sequence joins TRBV19 and TRBJ1-1; the D call of TRBD1 rests on TCRdb alone, since no DNA is present to check it. CDR3 size: 14 residues. Germline-derived CDR1 and CDR2 are LNHDA and SQIVND (reference sequence).

The V gene is TRBV20-1, the J gene TRBJ2-7; TCRdb's assignment of TRBD1 cannot be checked, as there is no DNA. The CDR3 has 15 residues. Germline V gives CDR1 DFQATT, CDR2 SNEGSKA (reference sequence). Here the CDR3 reads CSALPVGDRGYEQYF.